Listed here are 25 T cell receptor beta chains from one sample, sequenced in a study of identical twins. TCRdb re-derived calls from the 5' RACE reads in MiXCR, one entry per CDR3 protein. The sample gives 420,000 or so distinct CDR3 sequences, about 18% of which show up once; around 12% is in the top ten. Sequencing was done on a sample of naive T cells sorted from blood. The receptors come from a man aged 50-59 years in good health.

The table lists this clonotype with a few counts. A much larger clone sits a single nucleotide away, making a read error possible. V is TRBV20-1 and J is TRBJ1-2; no definite D call. This CDR3 contains 11 residues. In germline, CDR1 is DFQATT, CDR2 SNEGSKA (reference sequence). For the CDR3, the DNA is TGCAGTGCCCCGCGCGACTATGGCTACGCCTTC. It yields the protein CSAPRDYGYAF.

This clonotype was recorded a few times. V and J are TRBV7-8 and TRBJ1-6; no clear D gene. V was clipped by 0 bases and J by 9 bases, with 9 bases between them. The CDR3 spans 14 residues. Germline CDR1 and CDR2: SGHVS and FQNEAQ. The CDR3 spells CASSLASLVSPLHF. DNA for the CDR3: TGTGCCAGCAGCTTAGCGTCTCTGGTTTCACCCCTCCACTTT.

In the case of this clonotype: Being one base from a much bigger clone, this may be a read error. The CDR3 does not end in the conserved phenylalanine or tryptophan, so this is likely a read error. This chain uses TRBV6-2 or TRBV6-3 with TRBJ2-7; maybe TRBD2 (5 bases). The length of the CDR3 is 11 residues. The V gene lost 2 bases and the J gene lost 7 bases, with 6 bases spanning the gap. CDR1 is MNHEY, CDR2 SVGEGT, per germline. CDR3 nucleotide sequence: TGTGCCAGCAGTTACCGGAGGGAGCAGTACTTA. Translated: CASSYRREQYL.

This chain links TRBV20-1 with TRBJ2-5; 10 bases are shared with TRBD2. From germline, CDR1 is DFQATT and CDR2 SNEGSKA (reference sequence). CDR3 length: 14 amino acids. The V gene end was trimmed by 8 bases and the J gene end by 4 bases; junction bases not matched to a gene: 10. CDR3 nucleotides: TGCAGTCCAACCGGGGCTAGCGGGGGAGAGACCCAGTACTTC. Encoded protein: CSPTGASGGETQYF.

This clonotype was observed many times. The chain employs TRBV6-5 and TRBJ2-3, with 10 bases identical to TRBD2. With V trimmed by 4 bases and J by 1 base, 5 bases remained unmatched. The CDR3 length is 16 residues. Germline V gene data show CDR1 as MNHEY and CDR2 as SVGAGI. This CDR3 is CASSFRTSGRTDTQYF. Here the CDR3 DNA reads TGTGCCAGCAGTTTTCGGACTAGCGGTCGCACAGATACGCAGTATTTT.

CDR3 sequence: CATEGGIEETQYF. Written as DNA, the CDR3 is TGTGCCACCGAGGGAGGGATTGAGGAGACCCAGTACTTC. The V call is TRBV15, the J call TRBJ2-5; 7 bases map to TRBD2. The CDR3 contains 13 residues. The trim removed 8 bases at V and 5 bases at J, leaving 8 bases unmatched. Germline V lookup: CDR1 LNHNV, CDR2 YYDKDF (reference sequence).

This chain joins TRBV15 and TRBJ2-7; maybe TRBD2 (6 bases). Germline V gene sequence: CDR1 LNHNV, CDR2 YYDKDF (reference sequence). The V and J ends lost 3 bases and 0 bases respectively, with 9 bases between them. The CDR3 extends over 14 amino acids. The CDR3 nucleotides read TGTGCCACCAGCAGTTCTAGCGTCTCCTACGAGCAGTACTTC. This encodes CATSSSSVSYEQYF.

This clonotype was seen more than once but under ten times. This chain links TRBV5-5 with TRBJ2-3; unclear D gene. This CDR3 is 12 amino acids long. Trimming pared 4 bases from V and 5 bases from J, leaving 8 bases between. The germline gives CDR1 SGHKS, CDR2 YYEKEE (reference sequence). CDR3 nucleotides: TGTGCCAGCAGCCCGTTGAAAGATACGCAGTATTTT. This encodes CASSPLKDTQYF.

Worth noting for this clonotype: Germline is not matched at one junction end, which may reflect a read error. V and J are TRBV20-1 and TRBJ2-3; TRBD2 aligns across 10 bases. This CDR3 has 15 amino acids. Per germline, CDR1 DFQATT and CDR2 SNEGSKA (reference sequence). DNA for the CDR3: TGCAGTGCTGGAGAAGCGGGAGGGCCGCCAGATACGCAGTATTTT. This encodes CSAGEAGGPPDTQYF.

The CDR3 sequence is CASSKTGGVNQPQHF. The CDR3 DNA reads TGTGCCAGCAGTAAGACAGGGGGGGTCAATCAGCCCCAGCATTTT. V gene TRBV6-1 combines with J gene TRBJ1-5, with TRBD1 identical over 9 bases. With 5 bases clipped from V and 3 bases from J, the junction kept 5 bases outside the gene matches. The CDR3 has 15 amino acids. The V gene's germline CDR1 is MNHNS and CDR2 SASEGT.

J is TRBJ2-7 and V is TRBV7-2; TRBD1 matches at 10 bases. V was clipped by 5 bases and J by 2 bases; unmatched bases: 6. This CDR3 region has 15 residues. CDR1 is SGHTA, CDR2 FQGNSA, per germline. Here the CDR3 DNA reads TGTGCCAGCAGCAAGGACAGGGGGTCGACCTACGAGCAGTACTTC. Its translation is CASSKDRGSTYEQYF.

This clonotype was seen a few times. The chain joins TRBV4-3 to TRBJ2-1; D perhaps matches TRBD2 (5 bases). The CDR3 spans 17 residues. V lost 3 bases and J 9 bases, leaving 24 bases between the germline ends. In germline, CDR1 is LGHNA, CDR2 YSLEER. As DNA, the CDR3 is TGCGCCAGCAGCCAGCACACCACGAGTAGTTCGGGGATTGAGCAGTTCTTC. Protein sequence: CASSQHTTSSSGIEQFF.

This clonotype was seen many times. The chain uses TRBV5-5 and TRBJ1-1; D not resolved. CDR1 SGHKS and CDR2 YYEKEE come from the germline V gene (reference sequence). This CDR3 comprises 14 residues. V gave up 1 base and J gave up 5 bases, with 12 bases separating them. The CDR3 loop is CASSLLSDQTEAFF. CDR3 nucleotide sequence: TGTGCCAGCAGCTTGTTAAGTGATCAGACTGAAGCTTTCTTT.

The genes are TRBV4-2 and TRBJ2-7, with D maybe TRBD2 (6 bases). CDR3 length equals 14 residues. V was cut by 2 bases and J by 7 bases, with 15 bases left in between. Germline loops: CDR1 LGHNA, CDR2 YNFKEQ. CDR3 nucleotides: TGTGCCAGCAGCCAACCCCGGGACTTACGGGAGCAGTACTTC. Residues: CASSQPRDLREQYF.

This clonotype showed up many times. The junction departs from germline at one end; a sequencing error may be responsible. The chain combines TRBV27 with TRBJ2-7, with 7 bases lining up with TRBD2. Germline V gene data show CDR1 as MNHEY and CDR2 as SMNVEV (reference sequence). The CDR3 is 13 amino acids. The CDR3 loop is CASSPFGGGLPDF. The DNA of the CDR3 is TGTGCCAGCAGTCCGTTCGGGGGAGGGCTTCCGGACTTC.

The CDR3 spells CASSDAGGQETQYF. CDR3 sequence (DNA): TGCGCCAGCAGTGACGCGGGGGGGCAAGAGACCCAGTACTTC. The V gene is TRBV10-2, the J gene TRBJ2-5; TRBD2 matches at 9 bases. Germline-derived CDR1 and CDR2 are WSHSY and SAAADI. CDR3 length: 14 residues. The junction had 1 base not matched to a gene; V was cut back by 3 bases and J by 2 bases.

This clonotype has more than one count but fewer than ten. The V and J genes are TRBV28 and TRBJ2-7, with D possibly matching TRBD2 (6 bases). Germline loops: CDR1 MDHEN, CDR2 SYDVKM. This CDR3 spans 15 amino acids. V was pared by 6 bases and J by 6 bases, with 21 bases between. The CDR3 is CASSLGDRGRGEQYF. CDR3 in DNA: TGTGCCAGCAGCTTAGGGGACCGCGGGCGGGGCGAGCAGTACTTC.

This clonotype occurred a few times. V gene TRBV5-1 combines with J gene TRBJ2-3; unclear D gene. The CDR3 contains 14 residues. CDR1 is SGHRS and CDR2 is YFSETQ in the germline V gene. V lost 0 bases and J 2 bases, leaving 7 bases between the germline ends. The CDR3 reads CASSLARNTDTQYF. Written as DNA, the CDR3 is TGCGCCAGCAGCTTGGCGCGGAACACAGATACGCAGTATTTT.

The chain links TRBV6-1 to TRBJ1-2, with D perhaps matching TRBD1 (5 bases). Germline V gene data show CDR1 as MNHNS and CDR2 as SASEGT. V was clipped by 6 bases and J by 10 bases, with 27 bases between them. CDR3 length equals 16 residues. The CDR3 nucleotides are TGTGCCAGCAGCCTTTCCGCAGGGCAAATTGTCGTATCCTACACCTTC. It translates to CASSLSAGQIVVSYTF.

This clonotype ranks as large (0.1 to 1%). J is TRBJ2-7 and V is TRBV13; D possibly corresponds to TRBD1 (5 bases). CDR1 and CDR2 (germline): PRHDT, FYEKMQ (reference sequence). V dropped 8 bases and J dropped 4 bases, with 18 bases sitting between them. The CDR3 spans 14 residues. The CDR3 bases are TGTGCCAGCGGTACAGGCGCAGGTGTGTACGAGCAGTACTTC. Translated: CASGTGAGVYEQYF.

The table lists this clonotype with a few counts. The V gene is TRBV4-2, the J gene TRBJ2-7, with D uncertain. Germline CDR1 is LGHNA and CDR2 is YNFKEQ. Trimming cost V 0 bases and J 3 bases, with 9 bases left between them. This CDR3 is 14 amino acids long. This CDR3 reads CASSQEVWSYEQYF. The CDR3 DNA reads as TGTGCCAGCAGCCAAGAAGTGTGGAGCTACGAGCAGTACTTC.

Only a few counts were recorded for this clonotype. DNA for the CDR3: TGTGCCACCCGCTCGTATTTGGGGGCGACCCAGTACTTC. Translated, it gives CATRSYLGATQYF. V and J are TRBV28 and TRBJ2-5; a possible D gene is TRBD1 (6 bases). The CDR3 contains 13 residues. Between the trimmed V and J ends, which lost 10 bases and 7 bases, there was a span of 19 bases. Germline CDR1 and CDR2: MDHEN and SYDVKM.

This clonotype was seen repeatedly, ten times or more. This chain connects TRBV4-3 to TRBJ1-5; D is undetermined. Germline CDR1 reads LGHNA; CDR2 reads YSLEER. The CDR3 length is 13 residues. V was pared by 0 bases and J by 9 bases, with 9 bases between. CDR3 sequence reads: CASSQDTGWPQHF. CDR3 coding DNA: TGCGCCAGCAGCCAAGACACGGGTTGGCCCCAGCATTTT.

In its sample, this clonotype was seen many times. This chain connects TRBV20-1 to TRBJ2-7; D perhaps matches TRBD2 (6 bases). The CDR3 runs to 12 residues. Germline V gives CDR1 DFQATT, CDR2 SNEGSKA (reference sequence). Trimming took 6 bases from V and 3 from J, leaving 12 bases between them. The CDR3 region has the DNA TGCAGTGCCACGACTAGTTACTACGAGCAGTACTTC. Amino acid sequence: CSATTSYYEQYF.

The genes are TRBV10-3 and TRBJ2-5, with D perhaps TRBD2 (5 bases). In germline, CDR1 is ENHRY, CDR2 SYGVKD. Trimming left V 6 bases short and J 0 bases short, with 8 bases between. The length of the CDR3 is 13 residues. CDR3 amino acids: CAISRDHQETQYF. The DNA for the CDR3 is TGTGCCATCAGCCGGGATCACCAAGAGACCCAGTACTTC.